The T cell receptor beta chain under discussion was sequenced for a study of technical replicates of blood from four donors. TCRdb's copy holds only in-frame clones and misses some; the assay was immunoSEQ multiplex PCR. The table records approximately 97,000 clones, roughly 96% of them present only once. Trimming shortened V by 4 bases and J by 2 bases, and 9 bases separated the two germline ends. Germline CDR1 is MNHNS and CDR2 is SASEGT. This CDR3 contains 14 residues. The chain employs TRBV6-1 and TRBJ2-1; D uncertain. Sequencing used T cells isolated from PBMCs. This TCR derives from a human donor in good health. The CDR3 loop reads CASSVAGPYNEQFF. The CDR3, as DNA: TGTGCCAGCAGTGTGGCTGGGCCCTACAATGAGCAGTTCTTC.